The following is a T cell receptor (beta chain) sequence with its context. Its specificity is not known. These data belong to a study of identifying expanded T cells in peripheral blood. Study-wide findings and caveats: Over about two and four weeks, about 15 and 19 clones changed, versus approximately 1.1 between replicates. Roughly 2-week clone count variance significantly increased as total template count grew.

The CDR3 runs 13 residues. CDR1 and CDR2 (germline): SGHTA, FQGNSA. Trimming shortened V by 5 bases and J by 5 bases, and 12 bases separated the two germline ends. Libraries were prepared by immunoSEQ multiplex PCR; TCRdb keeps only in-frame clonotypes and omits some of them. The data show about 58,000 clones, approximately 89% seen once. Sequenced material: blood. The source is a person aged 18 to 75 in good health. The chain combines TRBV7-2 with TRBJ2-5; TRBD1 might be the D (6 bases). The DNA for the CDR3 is TGTGCCAGCAGCCCACGGCAGGGGGAGACCCAGTACTTC. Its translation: CASSPRQGETQYF.